A single sample gave rise to the 16 T cell receptor beta chains below, sequenced in a study of PD-1 blockade in classical Hodgkin lymphoma. Following autologous stem cell transplantation, relapse occurred in every patient, and exposure to brentuximab vedotin varied. This table comes from immunoSEQ multiplex PCR, and its TCRdb copy is limited to in-frame clones, with some not included. The repertoire holds 150,000 or so clones, with approximately 80% as singletons. The starting material was peripheral blood mononuclear cells (PBMCs), obtained before the second cycle of nivolumab. The receptor source for this set is a human donor with classical Hodgkin lymphoma.

This chain links TRBV7-3 with TRBJ2-2, with D tentatively TRBD2 (5 bases). V lost 2 bases, J lost 1 base, and 11 bases lay in between. This CDR3 has 16 residues. In germline, CDR1 is SGHTA, CDR2 FQGTGA. CDR3 nucleotide sequence: TGTGCCAGCAGCTTAGAACGACGGGAGAACACCGGGGAGCTGTTTTTT. Translated: CASSLERRENTGELFF.

The V and J genes are TRBV6-6 and TRBJ1-4; D is undetermined. The CDR3 is 14 residues long. V was trimmed by 2 bases and J by 6 bases, leaving 10 bases between them. Germline loops: CDR1 MNHNY, CDR2 SVGAGI (reference sequence). The CDR3 nucleotides are TGTGCCAGCAGTTACAGCGGGGTGTATGAAAAACTGTTTTTT. Translated: CASSYSGVYEKLFF.

J is TRBJ2-7 and V is TRBV21-1. TRBV21-1 is deemed a pseudogene. The CDR3 is 13 amino acids. The CDR3: CARRLNLSYEQYF. The CDR3, as DNA: TGTGCCAGACGATTGAACCTCTCCTACGAGCAGTACTTC.

The V gene is TRBV7-2, the J gene TRBJ2-3; perhaps TRBD1 as D (6 bases). This CDR3 comprises 15 residues. Trimming cost V 4 bases and J 2 bases, with 13 bases left between them. Germline loops: CDR1 SGHTA, CDR2 FQGNSA. The CDR3 region has the DNA TGTGCCAGCAGCTCTACTGGACAGTCCACAGATACGCAGTATTTT. Translation gives CASSSTGQSTDTQYF.

V gene TRBV18 combines with J gene TRBJ2-5; weak D call: TRBD1 (5 bases). The CDR3 spans 14 residues. Germline loops: CDR1 KGHSH, CDR2 LQKENI. V lost 7 bases and J lost 0, with 12 bases in between. The CDR3 loop reads CASFLDRHQETQYF. Written as DNA, the CDR3 is TGTGCCAGCTTTTTAGACAGACACCAAGAGACCCAGTACTTC.

The rearrangement links TRBV2 to TRBJ1-2; D unresolved. This CDR3 comprises 11 residues. V dropped 4 bases and J dropped 8 bases, with 8 bases sitting between them. Germline CDR1 SNHLY, CDR2 FYNNEI. DNA for the CDR3: TGTGCCAGCAGTGTGAATGGGGGCTACACCTTC. This encodes CASSVNGGYTF.

The CDR3 spells CASSTQGNTEAFF. CDR3 nucleotides: TGTGCCAGCAGTACTCAGGGGAACACTGAAGCTTTCTTT. The rearrangement links TRBV2 to TRBJ1-1; D perhaps matches TRBD1 (5 bases). This CDR3 has 13 amino acids. The germline gives CDR1 SNHLY, CDR2 FYNNEI. V shed 5 bases and J shed 1 base, with 8 bases lying between them. The variable domain in full, with the rest retrieved from reference TRBV2 and TRBJ1-1, is EPEVTQTPSHQVTQMGQEVILRCVPISNHLYFYWYRQILGQKVEFLVSFYNNEISEKSEIFDDQFSVERPDGSNFTLKIRSTKLEDSAMYFCASSTQGNTEAFFGQGTRLTVV.

The chain couples TRBV7-3 to TRBJ2-1; the match to TRBD1 covers 7 bases. Germline CDR1 is SGHTA and CDR2 is FQGTGA. J lost 0 bases, V lost 1 base, and 6 bases had no gene match. CDR3 length equals 17 residues. CDR3 in DNA: TGTGCCAGCAGCTTAAAGGGGGCGCATAGCTCCTACAATGAGCAGTTCTTC. Protein: CASSLKGAHSSYNEQFF.

J is TRBJ1-3 and V is TRBV2, with unresolved D. The germline V and J ends were trimmed by 3 bases and 0 bases, with 9 bases remaining between them. The CDR3 consists of 15 residues. In germline, CDR1 is SNHLY, CDR2 FYNNEI. CDR3: CASSEDPFSGNTIYF. CDR3 nucleotide sequence: TGTGCCAGCAGTGAGGATCCGTTCTCTGGAAACACCATATATTTT. Supplemented by reference TRBV2 and TRBJ1-3, the full variable domain reads EPEVTQTPSHQVTQMGQEVILRCVPISNHLYFYWYRQILGQKVEFLVSFYNNEISEKSEIFDDQFSVERPDGSNFTLKIRSTKLEDSAMYFCASSEDPFSGNTIYFGEGSWLTVV.

The V and J genes are TRBV7-6 and TRBJ2-1; 9 positions match TRBD2. The CDR3 consists of 16 residues. The J segment lost 2 bases and the V segment lost 3 bases, leaving 5 bases of the junction unmatched. Looked up from germline, CDR1 is SGHVS and CDR2 is FNYEAQ. The CDR3 region is CASSFIAGDTYNEQFF. CDR3 coding DNA: TGTGCCAGCAGCTTCATAGCGGGGGACACCTACAATGAGCAGTTCTTC.

The chain employs TRBV6-6 and TRBJ1-2, with D perhaps matching TRBD1 (6 bases). The CDR3 sequence is 14 residues long. V was trimmed by 2 bases and J by 2 bases, leaving 9 bases between them. Germline V gene sequence: CDR1 MNHNY, CDR2 SVGAGI (reference sequence). The CDR3 DNA reads as TGTGCCAGCAGTTACCTGACAGGCAACTATGGCTACACCTTC. Translated: CASSYLTGNYGYTF.

J is TRBJ2-3 and V is TRBV9, with 14 bases identical to TRBD2. Looked up from germline, CDR1 is SGDLS and CDR2 is YYNGEE. CDR3 size: 17 residues. The ends lost 4 bases at V and 3 bases at J; junction bases unmatched: 7. The CDR3 here is CASSFRLAGGPTDTQYF. The CDR3, as DNA: TGTGCCAGCAGCTTTAGACTAGCGGGAGGGCCGACAGATACGCAGTATTTT.

To note about this clone: A read error may account for a junction end that differs from germline. V is TRBV29-1 and J is TRBJ2-7, with 7 bases lining up with TRBD1. Germline V gene lookup returns CDR1 SQVTM and CDR2 ANQGSEA. The CDR3 loop spans 12 amino acids. The DNA for the CDR3 is TGCAGCGTTGAAGATCTTGGTGGGACAGTCGACTTC. This encodes CSVEDLGGTVDF.

DNA for the CDR3: TGTGCCAGCAGTTTTAAACAGGGGGCGTGGTACAATGAGCAGTTCTTC. Amino acid sequence: CASSFKQGAWYNEQFF. The V call is TRBV28, the J call TRBJ2-1; 9 nucleotides agree with TRBD1. The CDR3 extends over 16 amino acids. With V trimmed by 3 bases and J by 4 bases, 7 bases remained unmatched. The germline V gene has CDR1 MDHEN and CDR2 SYDVKM.

V gene TRBV25-1 combines with J gene TRBJ2-3; 8 nucleotides line up with TRBD1. CDR1 and CDR2 from the germline V gene are MGHDK and SYGVNS. This CDR3 contains 16 residues. Germline trimming cut 4 bases from V and 1 base from J; bases unmatched to any gene: 7. CDR3 in amino acids: CASSGTGPRGTDTQYF. Written as DNA, the CDR3 is TGTGCCAGCAGTGGGACAGGGCCCCGGGGCACAGATACGCAGTATTTT.

This clone was recorded a few times. CDR3 nucleotides: TGTGCCAGTAGTAAGGTCGCTGAAGAGACCCAGTACTTC. Translated: CASSKVAEETQYF. The genes are TRBV19 and TRBJ2-5; no firm D call. The CDR3 contains 13 residues. Trimming took off 4 bases at V and 3 bases at J, with 9 bases between the two ends. CDR1 LNHDA and CDR2 SQIVND come from the germline V gene (reference sequence).